This T cell receptor (beta chain) was retrieved from a study of T cells in Graves' hyperthyroidism and ophthalmopathy (dated by TCRdb to about 2019). Background on the whole study: Peripheral blood samples were taken at initial diagnosis, before any treatment was given. To identify distinguishing TCR V-J signatures, a discovery cohort of 95 to 100 patients was used, comprising approximately 40 with Graves' ophthalmopathy and 55 to 65 with stable Graves' hyperthyroidism. An independent validation cohort of around 20 hyperthyroidism patients and more than 15 patients who later progressed to ophthalmopathy tested prospective prediction of ophthalmopathy. The 95 to 100 discovery patients were randomly divided into training and test sets at a 7:3 ratio. The study also compared thyroid tissue and blood T-cell repertoires from roughly 6 Graves' hyperthyroidism patients. Once sampling was done, hyperthyroidism patients were given methimazole at a starting dose of 30 mg daily, whereas ophthalmopathy patients were given high-dose intravenous methylprednisolone. According to the paper, TCR Vbeta CDR3 sequencing was carried out on some 130 peripheral blood samples, which came from under 50 ophthalmopathy, around 75 hyperthyroidism and some 17 progressor patients.

Graves' hyperthyroidism was defined as stable when no progression to ophthalmopathy occurred over 18 months of follow-up. Hyperthyroidism patients were aged 18 to 65 years and newly diagnosed, with disease duration of less than 2 months. The study excluded patients with uncontrolled infections, other autoimmune diseases, pregnancy or lactation. Diagnoses were based on clinical symptoms, serum thyroxine and TRAb, thyroid ultrasound and orbital computed tomography. Ficoll-Paque density gradient centrifugation was used to isolate PBMCs from about 9.4 ml of fresh peripheral blood. Total RNA was extracted with Trizol reagent, and quality was checked on an Agilent 2100 Bioanalyzer. Points the paper makes about the study in general: No statistical method was used to fix the sample size in advance, and group allocation was not hidden from the investigators. In cross-validation, a model built on a 13 V-J signature told ophthalmopathy apart from stable hyperthyroidism with less than 90% sensitivity and approximately 81% specificity, and in testing the same model reached 80%/75%. During validation, the model predicted progression to ophthalmopathy a median of about 6.5 months ahead of onset, with just under 71% sensitivity and 72% to 80% specificity. Most expanded thyroid clonotypes (frequency above 0.001) were also detected in blood, a finding suggesting that blood repertoires may reflect thyroid immune responses.

Trimmed from V: 4 bases; trimmed from J: 3 bases; junction bases lacking a gene match: 1. From the cysteine through the phenylalanine, the CDR3 covers 15 amino acids. The kept DNA is CDR3 alone, 45 bases in frame from the first base. The germline V gene (reference sequence) yields MNHEY for CDR1 and SMNVEV for CDR2. Amplification of TCR beta CDR3 regions was carried out from RNA transcripts. A first-round RT-PCR of the TCR CDR3 used the HTBI primer set with the Qiagen OneStep RT-PCR kit. The libraries were constructed in a second round of multiplex PCR and then size-selected and purified. Sequencing of the libraries was done on an Illumina HiSeq2000 using paired-end 100 bp reads. Processing in the source paper ran as follows. Raw data were processed with SOAPnuke, discarding reads with adapters, uncalled bases, mean Phred below 15, or no exact constant-primer or identifier match. High-quality paired reads were merged with COPE v1.2.5, and unique nucleotide sequences were defined as clonotypes. Clonotypes were aligned to IMGT TRBV, TRBD and TRBJ reference segments using MiTCR v1.1. The analysis was restricted to V-J combinations with a frequency above 0.0001, which together covered 99% to 99.2% of the repertoires. The TCS score was defined as F50 (clonal expansion) divided by E x V (chaos), with BLOSUM62-based TCRdist calculated between CDR3 peptides within each V-J. Welch's t-statistics and random forest reduced just over 500 V-J features to roughly 13, which were used in a naive Bayes classifier (R e1071). TCRdb's own reprocessing of the public reads used fastp at Q25 and MiXCR and kept productive beta chains. Each CDR3 protein gets just one entry, which takes the most common genes and DNA from the rows behind it. The V and J calls, along with clone size, are taken from TCRdb and not from the paper's own processing. The sample table lists about 400,000 distinct CDR3 sequences, 15% of them with a count of one. The top ten clonotypes cover 32% of the sample.

This clonotype has at least ten counts. No cognate antigen has been identified for it. No base quality information exists; no much larger clone differs at one position. Sequencing used blood. The chain couples TRBV27 to TRBJ2-5, and 14 junctional nucleotides match TRBD2. This TCR derives from a young woman with Graves' hyperthyroidism. The DNA reads as follows: TGTGCCAGCAGTTCGGGACTAGCGGGAGAAGAGACCCAGTACTTC. The translation is CASSSGLAGEETQYF.